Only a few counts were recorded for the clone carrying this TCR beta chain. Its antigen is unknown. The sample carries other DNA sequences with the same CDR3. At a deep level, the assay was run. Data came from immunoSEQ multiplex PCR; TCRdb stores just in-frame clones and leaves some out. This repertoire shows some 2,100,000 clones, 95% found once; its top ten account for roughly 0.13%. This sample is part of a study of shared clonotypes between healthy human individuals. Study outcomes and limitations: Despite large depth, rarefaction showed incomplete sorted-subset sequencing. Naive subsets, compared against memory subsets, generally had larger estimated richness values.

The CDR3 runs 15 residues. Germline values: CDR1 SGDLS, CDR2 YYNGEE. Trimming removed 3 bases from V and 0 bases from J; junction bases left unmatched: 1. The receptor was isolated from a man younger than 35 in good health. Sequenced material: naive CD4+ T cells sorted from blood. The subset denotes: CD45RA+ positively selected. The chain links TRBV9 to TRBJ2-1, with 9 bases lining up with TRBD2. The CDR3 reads CASSDSGSSYNEQFF. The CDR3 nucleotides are TGTGCCAGCAGCGATAGCGGGAGCTCCTACAATGAGCAGTTCTTC. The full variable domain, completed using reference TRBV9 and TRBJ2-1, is DSGVTQTPKHLITATGQRVTLRCSPRSGDLSVYWYQQSLDQGLQFLIQYYNGEERAKGNILERFSAQQFPDLHSELNLSSLELGDSALYFCASSDSGSSYNEQFFGPGTRLTVL.